These 30 T cell receptor beta chains came from one sample sequenced in a study of blood T cell repertoires in COVID-19. TCRdb's copy holds only in-frame clones and misses some; the assay was immunoSEQ multiplex PCR. The table shows just under 30,000 clones, with roughly nine tenths occurring only once. Sequencing was performed on peripheral blood. The receptors derive from a human donor in a cohort sampled during active COVID-19.

The chain uses TRBV11-3 and TRBJ2-7; the D gene is possibly TRBD2 (7 bases). This CDR3 is built from 20 residues. The ends were cut back, 6 bases at V and 3 bases at J, with 33 bases in the middle. CDR1 SGHNT and CDR2 YENEEA come from the germline V gene. CDR3 protein: CASRPRQVFGDTGGDYEQYF. In DNA form, the CDR3 reads TGTGCCAGCAGACCTAGACAGGTTTTTGGGGACACTGGGGGGGACTACGAGCAGTACTTC.

The gene calls are TRBV29-1 and TRBJ2-3; perhaps TRBD1 as D (6 bases). Germline lookup yields CDR1 SQVTM and CDR2 ANQGSEA. The CDR3 is 14 amino acids. V dropped 8 bases and J dropped 5 bases, with 20 bases sitting between them. CDR3 loop: CSIPSQGSVDTQYF. DNA of the CDR3: TGCAGCATCCCCTCGCAGGGGAGCGTAGATACGCAGTATTTT.

This clone occurred once. The chain links TRBV15 to TRBJ2-5; maybe TRBD1 (5 bases). Germline values: CDR1 LNHNV, CDR2 YYDKDF (reference sequence). V gave up 5 bases and J gave up 5 bases, with 18 bases separating them. The CDR3 spans 15 residues. The CDR3 is CATSVNLDRTETQYF. The DNA for the CDR3 is TGTGCCACCAGCGTGAATCTCGACAGAACGGAGACCCAGTACTTC.

This chain links TRBV19 with TRBJ2-5; the match to TRBD2 covers 10 bases. The V segment lost 1 base and the J segment 5 bases; nucleotides outside the gene matches: 13. The CDR3 is made up of 18 amino acids. CDR1 and CDR2 (germline): LNHDA, SQIVND (reference sequence). Written as DNA, the CDR3 is TGTGCCAGTAGTATAGTCGGAGCGGGGGGGACTAATGACGAGACCCAGTACTTC. It codes for CASSIVGAGGTNDETQYF.

This clone was detected once. The chain uses TRBV25-1 and TRBJ2-5; 9 bases match TRBD2. The CDR3 has 14 amino acids. CDR1 and CDR2 from the germline V gene are MGHDK and SYGVNS. V was clipped by 3 bases and J by 5 bases; unmatched bases: 4. In nucleotides, the CDR3 is TGTGCCAGCAGTGACGGACTAGCGCGGGAGACCCAGTACTTC. Translation gives CASSDGLARETQYF.

This chain connects TRBV4-1 to TRBJ2-3; maybe TRBD2 (7 bases). Per the germline V gene, CDR1 is MGHRA and CDR2 is YSYEKL. The CDR3 runs to 16 residues. Trimming pared 4 bases from V and 1 base from J, leaving 15 bases between. The CDR3 is CASSPPGGGRTDTQYF. DNA of the CDR3: TGCGCCAGCAGCCCGCCGGGGGGCGGGCGCACAGATACGCAGTATTTT.

The chain employs TRBV11-3 and TRBJ2-3; TRBD1 agrees at 11 bases. Germline loops: CDR1 SGHNT, CDR2 YENEEA. The CDR3 has 16 residues. The ends lost 5 bases at V and 3 bases at J; junction bases unmatched: 7. In nucleotides, the CDR3 is TGTGCCAGCAGCCTTGGACAGGGGGCATTGACAGATACGCAGTATTTT. Translation: CASSLGQGALTDTQYF. Together with reference TRBV11-3 and TRBJ2-3, the CDR3 gives the full variable domain: EAGVVQSPRYKIIEKKQPVAFWCNPISGHNTLYWYLQNLGQGPELLIRYENEEAVDDSQLPKDRFSAERLKGVDSTLKIQPAELGDSAVYLCASSLGQGALTDTQYFGPGTRLTVL.

The rearrangement links TRBV24-1 to TRBJ2-2; 7 nucleotides agree with TRBD2. Germline V gives CDR1 KGHDR, CDR2 SFDVKD. With V trimmed by 6 bases and J by 5 bases, 14 bases remained unmatched. The CDR3 contains 17 residues. The CDR3 region is CATSNPGLSERTGELFF. CDR3 in DNA: TGTGCCACCAGTAACCCGGGACTATCGGAAAGGACCGGGGAGCTGTTTTTT.

The rearrangement uses TRBV6-2 or TRBV6-3 and TRBJ2-4, with D perhaps TRBD2 (7 bases). The V end lost 6 bases, the J end lost 1 base, and 16 bases lay between the germline ends. The length of the CDR3 is 16 residues. Germline CDR1 reads MNHEY; CDR2 reads SVGEGT. The CDR3 bases are TGTGCCAGCAGCCCCCGGGGGGCCCCTGCCAAAAACATTCAGTACTTC. Its translation is CASSPRGAPAKNIQYF.

The rearrangement joins TRBV5-6 to TRBJ1-5; 7 bases map to TRBD1. The CDR3 has 17 residues. In germline, CDR1 is SGHDT, CDR2 YYEEEE. The V gene end was trimmed by 1 base and the J gene end by 2 bases; junction bases not matched to a gene: 9. In nucleotides, the CDR3 is TGTGCCAGCAGCTTGAGGGGGCACATATCGGGCAATCAGCCCCAGCATTTT. Residues: CASSLRGHISGNQPQHF.

The CDR3 here is CAIAAGRQPQHF. The CDR3 DNA reads as TGTGCCATTGCCGCGGGACGCCAGCCCCAGCATTTT. This rearrangement joins TRBV28 to TRBJ1-5; weak D call: TRBD1 (5 bases). V shed 10 bases and J shed 7 bases, with 14 bases lying between them. The CDR3 consists of 12 residues. CDR1 MDHEN and CDR2 SYDVKM come from the germline V gene.

On this clone: Relative to the germline gene, one junction end is altered; a read error may explain this. The rearrangement joins TRBV5-6 to TRBJ2-5; no reliable D call. The germline CDR1 and CDR2 sequences are SGHDT and YYEEEE. The CDR3 spans 14 residues. The CDR3 bases are TGTACCAGCAGCTTGGATGCAGGTGAAGAGACCCAGTACTTC. Translated, it gives CTSSLDAGEETQYF. The full variable domain, with the rest looked up from reference TRBV5-6 and TRBJ2-5, is DAGVTQSPTHLIKTRGQQVTLRCSPKSGHDTVSWYQQALGQGPQFIFQYYEEEERQRGNFPDRFSGHQFPNYSSELNVNALLLGDSALYLCTSSLDAGEETQYFGPGTRLLVL.

This rearrangement joins TRBV5-5 to TRBJ2-7, with D uncertain. V lost 2 bases to trimming and J lost 3 bases, with 18 bases between them. The V gene's germline CDR1 is SGHKS and CDR2 YYEKEE (reference sequence). There are 16 residues in the CDR3. In DNA form, the CDR3 reads TGTGCCAGCAGCTTCCAATCGACGGAGTTTTACTACGAGCAGTACTTC. Its translation: CASSFQSTEFYYEQYF.

The J gene is TRBJ1-2, the V gene TRBV12-3 or TRBV12-4; unclear D gene. The CDR3 length is 12 residues. V was cut by 6 bases and J by 6 bases, with 11 bases left in between. DNA for the CDR3: TGTGCCAGCAGCCGACGGGTGGATGGCTACACCTTC. Protein product: CASSRRVDGYTF.

CDR3 coding DNA: TGTGCCAGTAGGCTGGACAGGGGAATTATTGGGGCCAACGTCCTGACTTTC. This encodes CASRLDRGIIGANVLTF. The chain recombines TRBV19 with TRBJ2-6; 9 bases are shared with TRBD1. Per the germline V gene, CDR1 is LNHDA and CDR2 is SQIVND (reference sequence). This CDR3 is 17 amino acids long. V lost 6 bases, J lost 3 bases, and 9 bases stayed unmatched.

The chain recombines TRBV9 with TRBJ2-5, with 9 nucleotides matching TRBD2. This CDR3 comprises 18 residues. Losses at the gene ends were 4 bases for V and 4 bases for J; bases not matched to a gene: 17. CDR1 and CDR2 (germline): SGDLS, YYNGEE. The CDR3 DNA sequence: TGTGCCAGCAGCCCAGCAGAGGGGCGGGGGGGTTTGTCAGAGACCCAGTACTTC. Translation: CASSPAEGRGGLSETQYF.

V gene TRBV6-5 combines with J gene TRBJ1-2, with 7 bases identical to TRBD1. V was clipped by 4 bases and J by 7 bases; unmatched bases: 12. CDR1 MNHEY and CDR2 SVGAGI come from the germline V gene. The length of the CDR3 is 15 residues. The CDR3 sequence: CASSLTDRPIGGYTF. DNA of the CDR3: TGTGCCAGCAGTTTGACGGACAGGCCGATTGGTGGCTACACCTTC.

J is TRBJ1-6 and V is TRBV11-2; D remains unclear. V lost 5 bases and J 4 bases, leaving 15 bases between the germline ends. The CDR3 has 16 amino acids. From germline, CDR1 is SGHAT and CDR2 FQNNGV. The chain's CDR3 is CASSRKSREYNSPLHF. For the CDR3, the DNA is TGTGCCAGCAGCCGAAAGTCTCGGGAGTATAATTCACCCCTCCACTTT.

This clone was seen just once. The chain is built from TRBV7-6 and TRBJ2-1; TRBD2 is a possible D gene (5 bases). V was cut by 6 bases and J by 7 bases, with 25 bases left in between. The CDR3 totals 17 residues. Germline V gene data show CDR1 as SGHVS and CDR2 as FNYEAQ. The CDR3 DNA is TGTGCCAGCAGTCAAGGCGACGGGGTCAGGATAGTAAATGAGCAGTTCTTC. It is translated as CASSQGDGVRIVNEQFF.

The CDR3 loop reads CASSDRTSGSYEQYF. CDR3 nucleotides: TGCGCCAGCAGCGACAGGACTAGCGGATCCTACGAGCAGTACTTC. V and J are TRBV4-1 and TRBJ2-7, with 10 bases that match TRBD2. Germline loops: CDR1 MGHRA, CDR2 YSYEKL. With 5 bases clipped from V and 1 base from J, the junction kept 5 bases outside the gene matches. CDR3 size: 15 residues.

The chain recombines TRBV29-1 with TRBJ2-5; perhaps TRBD1 as D (6 bases). Per the germline V gene, CDR1 is SQVTM and CDR2 is ANQGSEA. The CDR3 has 13 residues. The CDR3 is CGGQGPYQETQYF. CDR3 coding DNA: TGCGGGGGCCAGGGGCCGTACCAAGAGACCCAGTACTTC.

This chain joins TRBV7-2 and TRBJ2-5; 11 bases fit TRBD2. The germline CDR1 and CDR2 sequences are SGHTA and FQGNSA. This CDR3 has 16 amino acids. V trimming: 1 base; J trimming: 2 bases; junction bases outside the gene matches: 3. The CDR3 DNA sequence: TGTGCCAGCAGCTTAGGACTAGCGGGGCTACAAGAGACCCAGTACTTC. This sequence encodes CASSLGLAGLQETQYF.

The chain links TRBV23-1 to TRBJ1-5; D perhaps matches TRBD1 (5 bases). TRBV23-1 is labeled an ORF, and its function is uncertain. The CDR3 totals 16 residues. With 4 bases removed from V and 3 bases from J, the gap between germline ends came to 16 bases. The CDR3, as DNA: TGCGCCAGCAGTCCCCTCAGGGCACTTCACAATCAGCCCCAGCATTTT. Encoded protein: CASSPLRALHNQPQHF.

This chain joins TRBV5-1 and TRBJ2-7; a weak D match, TRBD1 (6 bases). The V gene's germline CDR1 is SGHRS and CDR2 YFSETQ. Between the trimmed V and J ends, which lost 0 bases and 2 bases, there was a span of 6 bases. The CDR3 consists of 13 residues. Here the CDR3 reads CASSLDRAYEQYF. DNA of the CDR3: TGCGCCAGCAGCTTGGACAGGGCCTACGAGCAGTACTTC.

This clone is medium-sized. The V gene is TRBV9, the J gene TRBJ2-2; 8 nucleotides agree with TRBD2. With 0 bases clipped from V and 4 bases from J, the junction kept 5 bases outside the gene matches. CDR3 length: 16 residues. Germline values: CDR1 SGDLS, CDR2 YYNGEE. In DNA form, the CDR3 reads TGTGCCAGCAGCGTAGGTGTACTAGCGGTCACCGGGGAGCTGTTTTTT. Translated: CASSVGVLAVTGELFF.

V is TRBV6-2 or TRBV6-3 and J is TRBJ1-5; 12 bases fit TRBD1. V was clipped by 6 bases and J by 6 bases; unmatched bases: 12. Germline CDR1 MNHEY, CDR2 SVGEGT. This CDR3 comprises 17 residues. For the CDR3, the DNA is TGTGCCAGCAGCCCAATCTCCGGGACAGGGGGCTCTCAGCCCCAGCATTTT. This codes for CASSPISGTGGSQPQHF.

This clone showed up just once. The chain uses TRBV27 and TRBJ2-1, with 11 bases that match TRBD2. V gave up 5 bases and J gave up 3 bases; unmatched junction bases: 12. The CDR3 loop spans 18 amino acids. The germline V gene encodes CDR1 MNHEY and CDR2 SMNVEV (reference sequence). The chain's CDR3 is CASSTRASGGPNYNEQFF. DNA for the CDR3: TGTGCCAGCAGTACCCGGGCTAGCGGGGGGCCCAACTACAATGAGCAGTTCTTC.

A single count supports this clone. The V call is TRBV4-3, the J call TRBJ1-2; D possibly corresponds to TRBD1 (5 bases). V lost 1 base, J lost 3 bases, and 15 bases lay in between. Germline V gives CDR1 LGHNA, CDR2 YSLEER. The CDR3 covers 16 residues. DNA for the CDR3: TGCGCCAGCAGCCAAGGGCTTGTGGGGCGTTACTATGGCTACACCTTC. Translation gives CASSQGLVGRYYGYTF.

This clone showed up just once. The chain is built from TRBV6-2 or TRBV6-3 and TRBJ1-2; D is undetermined. The CDR3 has 14 amino acids. From germline, CDR1 is MNHEY and CDR2 SVGEGT. V shed 5 bases and J shed 4 bases, with 14 bases lying between them. CDR3 sequence reads: CASSNNPLLYGYTF. The DNA of the CDR3 is TGTGCCAGCAGTAACAATCCCCTCCTCTATGGCTACACCTTC.

The chain has TRBV3-1 (or the pseudogene TRBV3-2) and TRBJ1-6; D not certain. Trimming removed 4 bases at V and 7 bases at J, with 29 bases between. Germline-derived CDR1 and CDR2 are LGHDT and YNNKEL (reference sequence). CDR3 length: 20 residues. CDR3 coding DNA: TGTGCCAGCAGCCCCCGGGGTGTGGCATTCATCCGGCACGGGAATTCACCCCTCCACTTT. Residues: CASSPRGVAFIRHGNSPLHF.